One and the same sample provided the 21 T cell receptor beta chains below, sequenced in a study of regulatory T cells in long-lasting Graves disease. The time point denotes: newly diagnosed GD, antithyroid drugs for less than 3 months. PBMC RNA served as the TCR library source. The TCR beta library used iRepertoire HTBI primers with Arm-PCR amplification of CDR3. Each CDR3 protein is one row after TCRdb ran MiXCR on the multiplex PCR reads. The data contain approximately 360,000 distinct CDR3 sequences, 12% of them seen just once; the ten biggest clones take up approximately 17%. The same sample was also used in a study of T cells in Graves' hyperthyroidism and ophthalmopathy.

The source was peripheral blood mononuclear cells (PBMCs), collected at new diagnosis, from a patient treated with antithyroid drugs. These receptors originate from a woman in her late teens or twenties with Graves disease.

About this clonotype: Possible read error: a much larger clone is one base away. V usage is TRBV6-5 and J usage is TRBJ1-3; D remains unclear. The CDR3 sequence is 14 residues long. V was cut by 0 bases and J by 5 bases, with 8 bases left in between. Per germline, CDR1 MNHEY and CDR2 SVGAGI. CDR3 amino acids: CASSYSRARNTIYF. The CDR3, as DNA: TGTGCCAGCAGTTACTCGAGGGCTAGAAACACCATATATTTT.

The rearrangement links TRBV19 to TRBJ1-1, with a weak D call TRBD1 (6 bases). Trimming pared 3 bases from V and 3 bases from J, leaving 11 bases between. The CDR3 length is 14 residues. CDR1 and CDR2 from the germline V gene are LNHDA and SQIVND (reference sequence). The CDR3 sequence: CASSIRGADTEAFF. As DNA, the CDR3 is TGTGCCAGTAGTATTCGGGGGGCAGACACTGAAGCTTTCTTT.

This clonotype was counted at least ten times. The rearrangement joins TRBV7-2 to TRBJ2-3; D gene ambiguous. CDR3 size: 14 residues. V was clipped by 4 bases and J by 4 bases, with 12 bases between them. Germline CDR1 SGHTA, CDR2 FQGNSA. The CDR3 is CASSSATAPDTQYF. CDR3 nucleotides: TGTGCCAGCAGCTCCGCCACGGCCCCAGATACGCAGTATTTT.

The chain recombines TRBV9 with TRBJ2-5; no firm D call. Germline CDR1 SGDLS, CDR2 YYNGEE. The V end lost 6 bases, the J end lost 4 bases, and 16 bases lay between the germline ends. CDR3 length equals 14 residues. CDR3 nucleotide sequence: TGTGCCAGCACCCCAGAGGCTTTTGGAGAGACCCAGTACTTC. As protein: CASTPEAFGETQYF.

The chain combines TRBV20-1 with TRBJ2-7, with D maybe TRBD1 (5 bases). Looked up from germline, CDR1 is DFQATT and CDR2 is SNEGSKA (reference sequence). V was trimmed by 4 bases and J by 2 bases, leaving 15 bases between them. The CDR3 sequence is 14 residues long. The DNA of the CDR3 is TGCAGTGCTAACAGTCTAGACAGAACCTACGAGCAGTACTTC. Its translation: CSANSLDRTYEQYF.

This clonotype was observed at least ten times. This sequence joins TRBV5-1 and TRBJ2-1; TRBD2 agrees at 8 bases. The trim removed 4 bases at V and 5 bases at J, leaving 11 bases unmatched. The CDR3 runs 16 residues. The germline CDR1 and CDR2 sequences are SGHRS and YFSETQ. DNA of the CDR3: TGCGCCAGCAGCCGCACTCCAGCGGGGGCTAACAATGAGCAGTTCTTC. It codes for CASSRTPAGANNEQFF.

This clonotype was counted ten times or more. The chain combines TRBV24-1 with TRBJ2-3; no reliable D call. There are 15 residues in the CDR3. Trimming took off 2 bases at V and 3 bases at J, with 11 bases between the two ends. From germline, CDR1 is KGHDR and CDR2 SFDVKD. CDR3 loop: CATSDSRALTDTQYF. CDR3 nucleotides: TGTGCCACCAGTGATTCTAGGGCTTTGACAGATACGCAGTATTTT.

V gene TRBV11-2 combines with J gene TRBJ2-7; D uncertain. V dropped 4 bases and J dropped 6 bases, with 13 bases sitting between them. The CDR3 sequence is 13 residues long. Germline assignment: CDR1 SGHAT and CDR2 FQNNGV. The CDR3 bases are TGTGCCAGCAGCTACTCTAACCGGCCCGAGCAGTACGTC. Translation: CASSYSNRPEQYV.

This clonotype was seen many times. The chain has TRBV20-1 and TRBJ2-1; 10 bases align to TRBD1. CDR1 and CDR2 from the germline V gene are DFQATT and SNEGSKA (reference sequence). J gave up 14 bases and V 1 base, and 5 bases lay outside the gene matches. The CDR3 is 12 residues long. The CDR3 region is CSARGGQGGKFF. For the CDR3, the DNA is TGCAGTGCTAGAGGTGGACAGGGGGGTAAGTTCTTC.

DNA for the CDR3: TGCAGTGCTAGAGATCTCCAGGGATGGCCCTACGAGCAGTACTTC. This codes for CSARDLQGWPYEQYF. The chain joins TRBV20-1 to TRBJ2-7, with D perhaps TRBD1 (5 bases). The CDR3 has 15 residues. Germline-derived CDR1 and CDR2 are DFQATT and SNEGSKA (reference sequence). V was pared by 0 bases and J by 2 bases, with 14 bases between.

This clonotype was detected a few times. The chain carries TRBV5-1 and TRBJ2-1, with 7 bases identical to TRBD2. Germline V gives CDR1 SGHRS, CDR2 YFSETQ. J was trimmed by 3 bases and V by 5 bases; bases with no gene match: 5. This CDR3 spans 14 amino acids. The CDR3 here is CASRWGGFYNEQFF. DNA for the CDR3: TGCGCCAGCAGATGGGGGGGATTCTACAATGAGCAGTTCTTC.

This clonotype was seen ten or more times. The chain couples TRBV12-3 or TRBV12-4 to TRBJ1-2, with D tentatively TRBD1 (6 bases). The CDR3 has 13 amino acids. The V end lost 6 bases, the J end lost 4 bases, and 12 bases lay between the germline ends. This CDR3 is CASSLQGLYGYTF. CDR3 DNA: TGTGCCAGCAGCTTACAGGGCCTCTATGGCTACACCTTC.

This clonotype has ten or more counts. The chain joins TRBV11-2 to TRBJ2-2; the D is unclear. V was clipped by 5 bases and J by 3 bases, with 7 bases between them. Germline V gene data show CDR1 as SGHAT and CDR2 as FQNNGV. The CDR3 loop spans 13 amino acids. CDR3 in DNA: TGTGCCAGCAGCGTACATTACACCGGGGAGCTGTTTTTT. It codes for CASSVHYTGELFF.

The V and J genes are TRBV18 and TRBJ2-1; no clear D gene. With 0 bases removed from V and 0 bases from J, the gap between germline ends came to 9 bases. The germline V gene has CDR1 KGHSH and CDR2 LQKENI. The CDR3 is made up of 16 amino acids. CDR3: CASSPPLQISYNEQFF. The CDR3 DNA reads TGTGCCAGCTCACCACCGTTACAGATCTCCTACAATGAGCAGTTCTTC.

At least ten counts were recorded for this clonotype. This chain connects TRBV30 to TRBJ2-1, with a tentative D call TRBD1 (6 bases). Germline V gives CDR1 GTSNPN, CDR2 SVGIG (reference sequence). The CDR3 runs 14 residues. V lost 3 bases to trimming and J lost 9 bases, with 18 bases between them. The CDR3 sequence is CAWRAPLTGTEQFF. The CDR3 coding sequence is TGTGCCTGGAGAGCTCCACTAACAGGGACTGAGCAGTTCTTC.

The V and J genes are TRBV19 and TRBJ2-1; D ambiguous. The CDR3 is 13 residues long. V lost 5 bases, J lost 4 bases, and 9 bases lay in between. CDR1 and CDR2 (germline): LNHDA, SQIVND (reference sequence). The CDR3 sequence: CASSGPEYNEQFF. The DNA for the CDR3 is TGTGCCAGTAGTGGTCCCGAATACAATGAGCAGTTCTTC.

This clonotype was seen a handful of times. The chain has TRBV9 and TRBJ1-2; D may be TRBD1 (5 bases). Looked up from germline, CDR1 is SGDLS and CDR2 is YYNGEE. The V and J ends lost 4 bases and 7 bases respectively, with 17 bases between them. This CDR3 contains 14 residues. The CDR3 DNA is TGTGCCAGCAGCCCAGGGCAGGGTCAATTTGGCTACACCTTC. Protein sequence: CASSPGQGQFGYTF.

This clonotype was detected ten times or more. J is TRBJ2-7 and V is TRBV6-5; 7 positions agree with TRBD2. J was trimmed by 5 bases and V by 2 bases; bases with no gene match: 3. The CDR3 runs 13 residues. Germline V gene sequence: CDR1 MNHEY, CDR2 SVGAGI. CDR3 loop: CASSYGGDHEQYV. For the CDR3, the DNA is TGTGCCAGCAGTTACGGGGGGGACCACGAGCAGTACGTC.

At least ten counts were recorded for this clonotype. The rearrangement links TRBV11-2 to TRBJ2-2; the D call may be TRBD1 or TRBD2 (5 bases each). The length of the CDR3 is 17 residues. V lost 1 base and J lost 0, with 12 bases in between. Germline CDR1 SGHAT, CDR2 FQNNGV. CDR3 DNA sequence: TGTGCCAGCAGCTTAGCGAGGGGCCGCTCGAACACCGGGGAGCTGTTTTTT. Protein product: CASSLARGRSNTGELFF. Combining the CDR3 with reference TRBV11-2 and TRBJ2-2 gives the whole variable domain EAGVAQSPRYKIIEKRQSVAFWCNPISGHATLYWYQQILGQGPKLLIQFQNNGVVDDSQLPKDRFSAERLKGVDSTLKIQPAKLEDSAVYLCASSLARGRSNTGELFFGEGSRLTVL.

This clonotype was seen many times. The genes are TRBV7-2 and TRBJ2-7, with D possibly TRBD1 on 6 matching bases. The V end was cut by 7 bases, the J end by 3 bases, with 31 bases between. Germline V gene data show CDR1 as SGHTA and CDR2 as FQGNSA. The CDR3 has 19 amino acids. The CDR3 sequence: CASKLTPQSVGHFFYEQYV. The CDR3 DNA sequence: TGTGCCAGCAAACTAACCCCCCAGTCGGTGGGACACTTCTTCTACGAGCAGTACGTC.

This clonotype was detected only a few times. This rearrangement joins TRBV5-1 to TRBJ2-1, with D perhaps matching TRBD2 (5 bases). Germline V CDR1 and CDR2: SGHRS, YFSETQ. This CDR3 contains 14 residues. Trimming took off 3 bases at V and 6 bases at J, with 13 bases between the two ends. The CDR3 here is CASSWGEGSNEQFF. The CDR3, as DNA: TGCGCCAGCAGCTGGGGAGAGGGAAGCAATGAGCAGTTCTTC. Complete variable domain (other parts from reference TRBV5-1 and TRBJ2-1): KAGVTQTPRYLIKTRGQQVTLSCSPISGHRSVSWYQQTPGQGLQFLFEYFSETQRNKGNFPGRFSGRQFSNSRSEMNVSTLELGDSALYLCASSWGEGSNEQFFGPGTRLTVL.